This entry lists 10 T cell receptor beta chains sequenced from one sample in a study of T cell responses to AZD1222 COVID-19 vaccine. TCRdb's copy holds only in-frame clones and misses some; the assay was immunoSEQ multiplex PCR. This table has 100,000 or so clones, roughly 87% appearing once. The specimen comprised peripheral blood, sampled on day 0 of AZD1222 vaccination. These receptors all stem from an adult in good health.

V usage is TRBV11-2 and J usage is TRBJ2-5, with D uncertain. This CDR3 region has 12 residues. Germline loops: CDR1 SGHAT, CDR2 FQNNGV. V lost 4 bases and J lost 5, with 8 bases in between. DNA of the CDR3: TGTGCCAGCAGCTCAAATGAGGAGACCCAGTACTTC. It yields the protein CASSSNEETQYF.

This clone appeared many times. The chain couples TRBV5-4 to TRBJ1-2; no clear D gene. Trimming left V 0 bases short and J 5 bases short, with 11 bases between. From germline, CDR1 is SGHNT and CDR2 YYREEE (reference sequence). This CDR3 is 14 amino acids long. CDR3 in DNA: TGTGCCAGCAGCTTGGCGGCGTCTCAATATGGCTACACCTTC. This translates into CASSLAASQYGYTF.

The V gene is TRBV11-1, the J gene TRBJ2-1; weak D call: TRBD2 (6 bases). In germline, CDR1 is SGHAT, CDR2 FQDESV (reference sequence). The V and J ends lost 5 bases and 8 bases respectively, with 22 bases between them. This CDR3 comprises 16 residues. In DNA form, the CDR3 reads TGTGCCAGCAGCCTCAGGTTGGCGGGAAGAGGCGATGAGCAGTTCTTC. Translation: CASSLRLAGRGDEQFF.

This chain joins TRBV27 and TRBJ2-7, with D hard to call. This CDR3 region has 11 residues. Germline V lookup: CDR1 MNHEY, CDR2 SMNVEV (reference sequence). The V and J ends lost 11 bases and 2 bases respectively, with 10 bases between them. The CDR3 DNA sequence: TGTGCCCATATTAACCCCTACGAGCAGTACTTC. This gives the protein CAHINPYEQYF.

The chain recombines TRBV5-1 with TRBJ2-3; no reliable D call. Trimming removed 4 bases from V and 0 bases from J, with 18 bases in between. Germline values: CDR1 SGHRS, CDR2 YFSETQ. This CDR3 has 17 amino acids. The DNA of the CDR3 is TGCGCCAGCAGCCTACTCCCCGTTGGCGGAAGCACAGATACGCAGTATTTT. Protein: CASSLLPVGGSTDTQYF. The full variable domain, its missing parts supplied by reference TRBV5-1 and TRBJ2-3, is KAGVTQTPRYLIKTRGQQVTLSCSPISGHRSVSWYQQTPGQGLQFLFEYFSETQRNKGNFPGRFSGRQFSNSRSEMNVSTLELGDSALYLCASSLLPVGGSTDTQYFGPGTRLTVL.

J is TRBJ1-1 and V is TRBV19, with 8 positions matching TRBD1. The CDR3 runs 16 residues. Germline V gives CDR1 LNHDA, CDR2 SQIVND (reference sequence). The V and J ends lost 2 bases and 10 bases, in that order; junction bases with no gene match: 15. CDR3 coding DNA: TGTGCCAGTAGTATATTTGGACGAGGACAGGGAGAAGCAGCTTTCTTT. Residues: CASSIFGRGQGEAAFF.

The gene calls are TRBV2 and TRBJ1-4, with TRBD1 identical over 8 bases. This CDR3 spans 15 amino acids. Trimming took 6 bases from V and 5 from J; bases not matched to a gene: 8. In germline, CDR1 is SNHLY, CDR2 FYNNEI. CDR3 amino acids: CASSESGTGNEKLFF. The DNA for the CDR3 is TGTGCCAGCAGCGAATCCGGGACAGGCAATGAAAAACTGTTTTTT.

The V call is TRBV7-8, the J call TRBJ1-1; 8 bases map to TRBD1. The CDR3 extends over 15 amino acids. Per the germline V gene, CDR1 is SGHVS and CDR2 is FQNEAQ. Germline trimming cut 1 base from V and 1 base from J; bases unmatched to any gene: 2. This CDR3 is CASSLGTGPNTEAFF. The DNA for the CDR3 is TGTGCCAGCAGCTTAGGGACAGGGCCGAACACTGAAGCTTTCTTT.

This sequence joins TRBV3-1 (or the pseudogene TRBV3-2) and TRBJ2-7, with D tentatively TRBD1 or TRBD2 (5 bases each). CDR1 is LGHDT and CDR2 is YNNKEL in the germline V gene (reference sequence). Trimming stripped 5 bases from V and 3 bases from J, with 20 bases between. The length of the CDR3 is 16 residues. The CDR3 coding sequence is TGTGCCAGCAGCTCTGGGTATTTCGAGGGGAGCTACGAGCAGTACTTC. It translates to CASSSGYFEGSYEQYF.

The chain is built from TRBV19 and TRBJ2-1, with D hard to call. Trimming took 2 bases from V and 2 from J, leaving 10 bases between them. The CDR3 loop spans 15 amino acids. Germline V CDR1 and CDR2: LNHDA, SQIVND (reference sequence). For the CDR3, the DNA is TGTGCCAGTAGTATACAGAACCAACCCTACAATGAGCAGTTCTTC. Translated: CASSIQNQPYNEQFF.